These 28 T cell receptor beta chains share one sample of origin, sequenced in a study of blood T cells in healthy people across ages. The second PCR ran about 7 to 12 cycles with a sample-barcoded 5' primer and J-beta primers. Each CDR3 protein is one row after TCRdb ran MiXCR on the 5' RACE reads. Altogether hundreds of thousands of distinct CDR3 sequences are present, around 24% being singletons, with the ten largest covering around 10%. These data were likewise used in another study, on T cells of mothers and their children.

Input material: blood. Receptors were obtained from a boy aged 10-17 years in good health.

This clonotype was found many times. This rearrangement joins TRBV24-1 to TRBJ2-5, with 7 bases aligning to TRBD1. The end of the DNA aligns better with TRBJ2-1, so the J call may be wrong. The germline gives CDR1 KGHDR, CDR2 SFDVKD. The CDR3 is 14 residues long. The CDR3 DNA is TGTGCCACCAGTGATCTGTACAGGGGAAATGAGCAGTTCTTC. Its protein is CATSDLYRGNEQFF.

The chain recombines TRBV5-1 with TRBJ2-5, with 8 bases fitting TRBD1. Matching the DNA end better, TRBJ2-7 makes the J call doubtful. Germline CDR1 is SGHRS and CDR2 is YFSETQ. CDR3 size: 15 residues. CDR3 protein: CASSRGTGLTYEQYF. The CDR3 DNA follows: TGCGCCAGCAGCCGCGGGACAGGCCTTACCTACGAGCAGTACTTC.

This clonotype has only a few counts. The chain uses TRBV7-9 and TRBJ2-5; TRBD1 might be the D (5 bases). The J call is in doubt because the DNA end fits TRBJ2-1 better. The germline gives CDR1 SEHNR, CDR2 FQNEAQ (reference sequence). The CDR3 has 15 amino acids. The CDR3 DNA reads TGTGCCAGCAGCTTAGCATCCGGACATCTTAGTGAGCAGTTCTTC. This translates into CASSLASGHLSEQFF.

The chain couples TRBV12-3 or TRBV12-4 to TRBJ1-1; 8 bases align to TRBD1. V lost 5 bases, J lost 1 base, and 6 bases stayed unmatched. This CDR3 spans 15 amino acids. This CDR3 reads CASSPRTGQNTEAFF. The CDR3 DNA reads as TGTGCCAGCAGTCCGAGGACAGGGCAGAACACTGAAGCTTTCTTT.

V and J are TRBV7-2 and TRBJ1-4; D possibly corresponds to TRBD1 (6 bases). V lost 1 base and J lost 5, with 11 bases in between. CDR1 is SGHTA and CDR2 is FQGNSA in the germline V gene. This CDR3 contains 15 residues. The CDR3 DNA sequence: TGTGCCAGCAGCTTAGAGGGGGGGCACAATGAAAAACTGTTTTTT. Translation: CASSLEGGHNEKLFF.

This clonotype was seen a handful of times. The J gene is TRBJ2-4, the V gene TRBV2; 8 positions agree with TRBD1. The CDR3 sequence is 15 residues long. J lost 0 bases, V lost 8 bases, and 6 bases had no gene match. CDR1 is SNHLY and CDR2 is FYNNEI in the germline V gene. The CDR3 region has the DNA TGTGCCAGCGCTAGGGACAGGCTAGCCAAAAACATTCAGTACTTC. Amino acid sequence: CASARDRLAKNIQYF.

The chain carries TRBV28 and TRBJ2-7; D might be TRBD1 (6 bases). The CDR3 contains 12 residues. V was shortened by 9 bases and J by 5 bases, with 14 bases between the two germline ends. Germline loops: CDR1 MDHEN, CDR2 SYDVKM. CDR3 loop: CASQGRRNEQYF. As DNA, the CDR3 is TGTGCCAGTCAGGGGCGCAGAAACGAGCAGTACTTC.

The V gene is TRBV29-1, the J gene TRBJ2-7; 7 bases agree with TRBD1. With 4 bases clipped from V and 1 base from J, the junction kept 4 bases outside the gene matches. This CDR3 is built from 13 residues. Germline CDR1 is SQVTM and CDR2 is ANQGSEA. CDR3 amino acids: CSVVGTASYEQYF. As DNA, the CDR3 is TGCAGCGTTGTAGGGACAGCGTCCTACGAGCAGTACTTC.

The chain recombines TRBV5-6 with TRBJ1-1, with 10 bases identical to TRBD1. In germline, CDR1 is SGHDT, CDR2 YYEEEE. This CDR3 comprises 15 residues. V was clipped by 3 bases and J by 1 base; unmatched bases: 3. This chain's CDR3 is CASSSTGGANTEAFF. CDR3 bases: TGTGCCAGCAGCTCGACAGGGGGCGCGAACACTGAAGCTTTCTTT.

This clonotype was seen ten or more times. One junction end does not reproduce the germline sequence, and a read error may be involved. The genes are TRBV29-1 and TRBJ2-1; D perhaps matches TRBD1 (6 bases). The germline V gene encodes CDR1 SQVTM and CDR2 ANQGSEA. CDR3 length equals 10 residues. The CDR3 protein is CSIDRGTQFF. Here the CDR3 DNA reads TGCAGCATTGATAGGGGGACGCAGTTCTTC.

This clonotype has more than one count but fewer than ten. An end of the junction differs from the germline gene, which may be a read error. The chain's CDR3 is CASILLGTSGSF. The DNA of the CDR3 is TGTGCCAGCATCTTACTGGGGACTAGCGGTAGCTTC. The chain is built from TRBV7-9 and TRBJ2-1; 11 positions agree with TRBD2. The CDR3 is 12 amino acids. Germline CDR1 is SEHNR and CDR2 is FQNEAQ (reference sequence).

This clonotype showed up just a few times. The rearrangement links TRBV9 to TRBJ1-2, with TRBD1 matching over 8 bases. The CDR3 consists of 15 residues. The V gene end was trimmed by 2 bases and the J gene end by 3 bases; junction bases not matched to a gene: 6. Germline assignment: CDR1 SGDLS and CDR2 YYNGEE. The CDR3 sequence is CASSVGLTGDYGYTF. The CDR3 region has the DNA TGTGCCAGCAGCGTCGGCCTGACAGGGGACTATGGCTACACCTTC.

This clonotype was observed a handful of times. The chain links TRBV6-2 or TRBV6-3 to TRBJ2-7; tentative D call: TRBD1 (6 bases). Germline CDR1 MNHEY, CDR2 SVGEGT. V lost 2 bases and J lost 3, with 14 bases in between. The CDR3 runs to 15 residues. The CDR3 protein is CASSYADSRYYEQYF. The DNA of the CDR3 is TGTGCCAGCAGTTACGCGGACAGCCGATACTACGAGCAGTACTTC.

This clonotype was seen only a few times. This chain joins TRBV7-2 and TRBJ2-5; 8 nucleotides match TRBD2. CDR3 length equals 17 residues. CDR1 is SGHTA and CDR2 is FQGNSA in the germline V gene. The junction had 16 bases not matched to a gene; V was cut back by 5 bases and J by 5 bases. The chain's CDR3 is CASSLRIERGFGETQYF. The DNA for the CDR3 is TGTGCCAGCAGCCTCCGGATTGAGCGGGGGTTCGGGGAGACCCAGTACTTC. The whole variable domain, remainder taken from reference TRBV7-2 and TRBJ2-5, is GAGVSQSPSNKVTEKGKDVELRCDPISGHTALYWYRQSLGQGLEFLIYFQGNSAPDKSGLPSDRFSAERTGGSVSTLTIQRTQQEDSAVYLCASSLRIERGFGETQYFGPGTRLLVL.

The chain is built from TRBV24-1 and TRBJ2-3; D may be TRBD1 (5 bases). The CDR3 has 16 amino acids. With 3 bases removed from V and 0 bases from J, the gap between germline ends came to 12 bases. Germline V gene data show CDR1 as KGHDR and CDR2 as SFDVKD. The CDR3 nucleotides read TGTGCCACCAGTGATGGGGCCACGACTAGCACAGATACGCAGTATTTT. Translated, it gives CATSDGATTSTDTQYF.

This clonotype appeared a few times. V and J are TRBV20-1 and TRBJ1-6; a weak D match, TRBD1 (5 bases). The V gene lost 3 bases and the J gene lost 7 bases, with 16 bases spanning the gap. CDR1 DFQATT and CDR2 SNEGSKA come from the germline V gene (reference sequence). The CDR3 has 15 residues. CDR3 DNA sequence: TGCAGTGCTAGGCTAATGGGAGGACACAATTCACCCCTCCACTTT. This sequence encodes CSARLMGGHNSPLHF.

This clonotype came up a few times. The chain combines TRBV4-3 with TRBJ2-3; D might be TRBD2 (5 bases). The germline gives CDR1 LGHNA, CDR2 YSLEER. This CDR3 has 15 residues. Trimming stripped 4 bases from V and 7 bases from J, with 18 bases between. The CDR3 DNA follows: TGCGCCAGCAGCCTTAGCGCCCTGGAAGAAAATACGCAGTATTTT. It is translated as CASSLSALEENTQYF.

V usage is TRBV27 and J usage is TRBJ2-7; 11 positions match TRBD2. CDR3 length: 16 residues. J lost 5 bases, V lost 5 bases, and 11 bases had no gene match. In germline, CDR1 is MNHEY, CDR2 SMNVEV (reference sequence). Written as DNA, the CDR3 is TGTGCCAGCAGTCCTACCCCTAGCGGGGGGCGTCACGAGCAGTACTTC. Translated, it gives CASSPTPSGGRHEQYF.

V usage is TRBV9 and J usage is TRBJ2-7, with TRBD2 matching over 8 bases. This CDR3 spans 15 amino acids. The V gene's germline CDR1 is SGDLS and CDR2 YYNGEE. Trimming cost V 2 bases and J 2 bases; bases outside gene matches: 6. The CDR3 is CASSVAAGGPYEQYF. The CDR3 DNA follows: TGTGCCAGCAGCGTGGCCGCGGGGGGACCCTACGAGCAGTACTTC. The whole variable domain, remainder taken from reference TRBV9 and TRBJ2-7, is DSGVTQTPKHLITATGQRVTLRCSPRSGDLSVYWYQQSLDQGLQFLIQYYNGEERAKGNILERFSAQQFPDLHSELNLSSLELGDSALYFCASSVAAGGPYEQYFGPGTRLTVT.

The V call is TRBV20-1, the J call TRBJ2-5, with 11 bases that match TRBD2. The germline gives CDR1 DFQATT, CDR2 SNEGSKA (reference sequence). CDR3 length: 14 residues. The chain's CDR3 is CSVTSGGLQETQYF. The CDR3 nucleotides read TGCAGCGTAACTAGCGGGGGCCTCCAAGAGACCCAGTACTTC.

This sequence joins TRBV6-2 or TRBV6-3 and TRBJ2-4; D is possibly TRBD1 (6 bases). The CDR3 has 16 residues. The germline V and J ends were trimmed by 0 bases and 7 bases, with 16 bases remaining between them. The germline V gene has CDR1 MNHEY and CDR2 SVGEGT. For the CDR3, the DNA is TGTGCCAGCAGTTACTCTTCTCGGACAGTAGGGAACATTCAGTACTTC. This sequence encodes CASSYSSRTVGNIQYF.

The CDR3 sequence: CASSLRSGDSYNEQFF. In DNA, the CDR3 is TGTGCCAGCAGCCTGAGGAGCGGGGACTCCTACAATGAGCAGTTCTTC. The rearrangement links TRBV4-2 to TRBJ2-1; TRBD2 agrees at 7 bases. Looked up from germline, CDR1 is LGHNA and CDR2 is YNFKEQ. J gave up 0 bases and V 4 bases, and 6 bases lay outside the gene matches. This CDR3 spans 16 amino acids.

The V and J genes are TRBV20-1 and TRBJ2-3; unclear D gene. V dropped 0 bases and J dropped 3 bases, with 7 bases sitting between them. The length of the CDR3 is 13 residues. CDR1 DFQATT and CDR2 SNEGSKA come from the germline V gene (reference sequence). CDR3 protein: CSARDLRTDTQYF. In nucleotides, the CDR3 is TGCAGTGCTAGAGATCTCAGGACAGATACGCAGTATTTT.

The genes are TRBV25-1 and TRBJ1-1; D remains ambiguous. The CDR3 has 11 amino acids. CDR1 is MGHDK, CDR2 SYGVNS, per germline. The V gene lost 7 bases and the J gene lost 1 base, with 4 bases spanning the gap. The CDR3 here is CASTSNTEAFF. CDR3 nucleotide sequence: TGTGCCAGCACTTCGAACACTGAAGCTTTCTTT.

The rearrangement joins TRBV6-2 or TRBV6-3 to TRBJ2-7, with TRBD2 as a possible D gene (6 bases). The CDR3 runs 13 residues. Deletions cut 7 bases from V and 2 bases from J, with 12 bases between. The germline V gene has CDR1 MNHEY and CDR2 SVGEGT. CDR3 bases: TGTGCCAGCAACGGGGGACCCGCCTACGAGCAGTACTTC. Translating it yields CASNGGPAYEQYF.

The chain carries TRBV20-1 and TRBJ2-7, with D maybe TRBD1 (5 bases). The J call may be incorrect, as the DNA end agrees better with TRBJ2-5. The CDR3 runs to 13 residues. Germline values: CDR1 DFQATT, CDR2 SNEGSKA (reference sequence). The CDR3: CSASVREKETQYF. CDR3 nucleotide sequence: TGCAGTGCTAGTGTCAGGGAAAAAGAGACCCAGTACTTC.

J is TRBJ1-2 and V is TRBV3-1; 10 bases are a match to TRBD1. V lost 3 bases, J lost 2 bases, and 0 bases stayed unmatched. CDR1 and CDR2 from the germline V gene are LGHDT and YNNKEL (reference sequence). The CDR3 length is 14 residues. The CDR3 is CASSQGQGNYGYTF. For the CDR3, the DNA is TGTGCCAGCAGCCAGGGACAGGGGAACTATGGCTACACCTTC.

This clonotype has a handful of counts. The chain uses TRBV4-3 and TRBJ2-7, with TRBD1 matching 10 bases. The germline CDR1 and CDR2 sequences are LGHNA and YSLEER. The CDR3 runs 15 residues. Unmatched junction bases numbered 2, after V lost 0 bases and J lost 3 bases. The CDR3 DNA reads TGCGCCAGCAGCCAAGAGGGACAGGGGCGCTACGAGCAGTACTTC. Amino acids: CASSQEGQGRYEQYF.